The clone carrying this T cell receptor (beta chain) was seen only once. Its target is not known. The data originate from a study of T cell responses to AZD1222 COVID-19 vaccine. Findings of the study overall: The donor group comprised mostly white British people and more females; the analysis possibly underestimated clonal diversity. Nearly half of spike-specific TCRs reportedly go after variant regions that carry no mutations.

The CDR3 sequence is 14 residues long. The germline V gene has CDR1 PRHDT and CDR2 FYEKMQ (reference sequence). V was pared by 7 bases and J by 6 bases, with 19 bases between. Sequencing used immunoSEQ multiplex PCR; TCRdb keeps in-frame clones, though not all of them. Of about 150,000 clones listed, around 90% are singletons. This clonotype was obtained from an adult in good health. The chain has TRBV13 and TRBJ2-7, with D perhaps matching TRBD2 (7 bases). The material sequenced was peripheral blood, taken on day 0 of AZD1222 vaccination. The CDR3 bases are TGTGCCAGCACCCTAGGGGGGGCGCTTTCCGAGCAGTACTTC. Its protein product is CASTLGGALSEQYF. Combining the CDR3 with reference TRBV13 and TRBJ2-7 gives the whole variable domain AAGVIQSPRHLIKEKRETATLKCYPIPRHDTVYWYQQGPGQDPQFLISFYEKMQSDKGSIPDRFSAQQFSDYHSELNMSSLELGDSALYFCASTLGGALSEQYFGPGTRLTVT.